These 10 T cell receptor beta chains originate from one sample sequenced in a study of CD8+CD57+ T cells in acquired aplastic anemia. TCR beta VDJ combinations and CDR3 sequences were profiled from genomic DNA. In TCRdb, the reads were re-called with MiXCR into one record per CDR3 protein. This sample has hundreds of thousands of distinct CDR3 sequences; about a third occur once, and the top ten carry less than 0.85%. Only patients with CD8+CD57+ cell expansion on flow cytometry were chosen for sequencing. The sequenced sample consisted of sorted CD4+, CD8+, or CD8+CD57+ T cells (not recorded which) from PBMCs. The receptors shown here come from a human donor with aplastic anemia.

This clonotype was seen repeatedly, ten times or more. This chain uses TRBV29-1 with TRBJ1-6; D unclear. CDR1 is SQVTM and CDR2 is ANQGSEA in the germline V gene. This CDR3 spans 14 amino acids. Trimming cost V 0 bases and J 10 bases, with 13 bases left between them. The CDR3 reads CSVEDQGPGSPLHF. The CDR3 DNA is TGCAGCGTTGAAGATCAAGGGCCCGGCTCACCCCTCCACTTT.

Ten or more counts support this clonotype. This sequence joins TRBV7-2 and TRBJ2-7; D uncertain. The CDR3 has 14 amino acids. CDR1 and CDR2 (germline): SGHTA, FQGNSA. Between the trimmed V and J ends, which lost 4 bases and 7 bases, there was a span of 17 bases. CDR3 residues: CASSSWAGRFEQYF. The CDR3 DNA reads as TGTGCCAGCAGCTCCTGGGCAGGCCGATTTGAGCAGTACTTC.

With respect to this clonotype: A clone one base away is much larger, so this may be a read error. The V gene is TRBV25-1, the J gene TRBJ1-1, with TRBD1 as a possible D gene (5 bases). The CDR3 is 13 amino acids. CDR1 is MGHDK and CDR2 is SYGVNS in the germline V gene. This CDR3 is CASSQVRGTEALF. DNA of the CDR3: TGTGCCAGCAGCCAAGTCCGAGGGACTGAAGCTCTCTTT.

This chain links TRBV2 with TRBJ2-7; 7 positions match TRBD1. The CDR3 has 14 amino acids. Germline-derived CDR1 and CDR2 are SNHLY and FYNNEI. V trimming: 4 bases; J trimming: 3 bases; junction bases outside the gene matches: 6. The CDR3, as DNA: TGTGCCAGCAGTGCCGGGACAGCTCGCTACGAGCAGTACTTC. The encoded protein is CASSAGTARYEQYF.

This clonotype was observed a handful of times. At one end, the junction sequence differs from germline, possibly due to a read error. The gene calls are TRBV5-6 and TRBJ1-3; D gene uncertain. This CDR3 comprises 17 residues. Germline CDR1 and CDR2: SGHDT and YYEEEE. CDR3 bases: TGTGCCAGCAGCTCATCCGGGCCGAACTTCTCTGGAAACACCATGTATTTT. This gives the protein CASSSSGPNFSGNTMYF.

Points on this clonotype: Being one base from a much bigger clone, this may be a read error. V usage is TRBV7-9 and J usage is TRBJ1-2, with 7 bases fitting TRBD1. Germline trimming cut 5 bases from V and 4 bases from J; bases unmatched to any gene: 7. Germline-derived CDR1 and CDR2 are SEHNR and FQNEAQ (reference sequence). The CDR3 spans 14 residues. CDR3 region: CASSARQGRYGYTF. CDR3 in DNA: TGTGCCAGCAGCGCCCGACAGGGTCGCTATGGCTACACCTTC.

This clonotype has at least ten counts. The V and J genes are TRBV7-9 and TRBJ2-7, with D possibly matching TRBD2 (6 bases). V shed 7 bases and J shed 3 bases, with 13 bases lying between them. Germline CDR1 reads SEHNR; CDR2 reads FQNEAQ (reference sequence). The CDR3 is made up of 13 amino acids. DNA for the CDR3: TGTGCCAGCACCAGGGACTCCCTCTACGAGCAGTACTTC. Translated, it gives CASTRDSLYEQYF.

This chain links TRBV6-1 with TRBJ1-6; D ambiguous. Trimming removed 2 bases at V and 8 bases at J, with 10 bases between. The CDR3 consists of 14 residues. The germline CDR1 and CDR2 sequences are MNHNS and SASEGT. CDR3 in amino acids: CASSESDSDSPLHF. For the CDR3, the DNA is TGTGCCAGCAGTGAATCCGACTCGGATTCACCCCTCCACTTT.

This clonotype was seen more than once but under ten times. The CDR3 DNA is TGCGCCAGCAGCCAACCCGGACAGGGAGGGAGGTATGGCTACACCTTC. Protein product: CASSQPGQGGRYGYTF. This rearrangement joins TRBV4-1 to TRBJ1-2; 8 nucleotides agree with TRBD1. Germline V CDR1 and CDR2: MGHRA, YSYEKL. CDR3 size: 16 residues. Losses at the gene ends were 2 bases for V and 5 bases for J; bases not matched to a gene: 10.

The chain employs TRBV20-1 and TRBJ2-1, with 8 positions matching TRBD2. Losses at the gene ends were 1 base for V and 8 bases for J; bases not matched to a gene: 4. Germline values: CDR1 DFQATT, CDR2 SNEGSKA (reference sequence). The CDR3 spans 13 residues. The CDR3 region is CSARAGGPHEQFF. CDR3 DNA: TGCAGTGCTAGAGCGGGGGGGCCGCATGAGCAGTTCTTC.